This T cell receptor beta chain was obtained from a study of blood T cells in healthy people across ages. In its sample, this clonotype was seen a few times. CDR1 is SGHTA and CDR2 is FQGNSA in the germline V gene. This CDR3 has 16 residues. It was with a sample-barcoded 5' primer and a J-beta primer mix that a second PCR of about 6 to 12 cycles was run. A single record per CDR3 protein comes from TCRdb applying MiXCR to the 5' RACE reads. The sample yields roughly 570,000 distinct CDR3 sequences, 27% seen once. The total RNA that was extracted per sample amounted to at least 5 micrograms. This receptor was obtained from a woman in her 70s in good health. This sequence joins TRBV7-2 and TRBJ2-1; the match to TRBD2 covers 12 bases. The DNA end lines up better with TRBJ2-5; the J call may be wrong. Material: blood. CDR3 sequence reads: CASSLNLAGGQETQYF. Written as DNA, the CDR3 is TGTGCCAGCAGCTTAAACCTAGCGGGGGGGCAGGAGACCCAGTACTTC.